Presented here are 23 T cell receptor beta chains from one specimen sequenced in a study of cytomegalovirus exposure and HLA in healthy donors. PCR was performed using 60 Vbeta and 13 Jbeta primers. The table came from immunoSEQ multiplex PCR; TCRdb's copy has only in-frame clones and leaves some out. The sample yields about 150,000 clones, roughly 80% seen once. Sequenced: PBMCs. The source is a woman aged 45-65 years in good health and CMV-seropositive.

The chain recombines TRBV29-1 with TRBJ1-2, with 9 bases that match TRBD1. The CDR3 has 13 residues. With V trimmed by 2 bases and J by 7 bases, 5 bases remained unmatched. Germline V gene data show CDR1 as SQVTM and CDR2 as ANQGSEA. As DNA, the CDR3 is TGCAGCGTTGAACAACAGGGGGCAAGTGGCTACACCTTC. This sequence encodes CSVEQQGASGYTF.

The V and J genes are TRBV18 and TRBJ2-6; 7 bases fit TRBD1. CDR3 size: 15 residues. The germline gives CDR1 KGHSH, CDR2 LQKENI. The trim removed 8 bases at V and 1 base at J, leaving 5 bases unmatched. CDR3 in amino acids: CASTETGSGANVLTF. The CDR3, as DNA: TGTGCCAGCACCGAGACAGGGTCTGGGGCCAACGTCCTGACTTTC.

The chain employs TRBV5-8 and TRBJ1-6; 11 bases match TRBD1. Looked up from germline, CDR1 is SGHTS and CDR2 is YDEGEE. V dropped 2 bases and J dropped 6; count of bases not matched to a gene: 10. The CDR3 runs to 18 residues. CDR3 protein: CASSLRIGTGGSNSPLHF. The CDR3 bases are TGTGCCAGCAGCTTACGAATCGGGACAGGGGGATCTAATTCACCCCTCCACTTT.

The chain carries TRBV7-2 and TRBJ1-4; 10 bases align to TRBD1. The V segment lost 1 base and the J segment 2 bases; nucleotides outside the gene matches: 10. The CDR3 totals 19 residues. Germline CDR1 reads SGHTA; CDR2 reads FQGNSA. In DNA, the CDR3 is TGTGCCAGCAGCTTAGAATCGGACAGGGGGTATTCGACTAATGAAAAACTGTTTTTT. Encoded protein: CASSLESDRGYSTNEKLFF.

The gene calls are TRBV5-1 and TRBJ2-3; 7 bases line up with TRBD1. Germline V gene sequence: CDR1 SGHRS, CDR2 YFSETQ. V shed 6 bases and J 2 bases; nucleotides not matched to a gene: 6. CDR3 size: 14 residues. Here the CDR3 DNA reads TGCGCCAGCACCCGACAGGGTCCCACAGATACGCAGTATTTT. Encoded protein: CASTRQGPTDTQYF.

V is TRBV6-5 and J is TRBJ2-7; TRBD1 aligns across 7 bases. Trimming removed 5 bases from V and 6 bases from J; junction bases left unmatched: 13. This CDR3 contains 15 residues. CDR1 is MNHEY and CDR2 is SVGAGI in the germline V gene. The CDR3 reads CASSPTGRKTIEQYF. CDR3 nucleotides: TGTGCCAGCAGTCCGACAGGGCGGAAGACCATCGAGCAGTACTTC.

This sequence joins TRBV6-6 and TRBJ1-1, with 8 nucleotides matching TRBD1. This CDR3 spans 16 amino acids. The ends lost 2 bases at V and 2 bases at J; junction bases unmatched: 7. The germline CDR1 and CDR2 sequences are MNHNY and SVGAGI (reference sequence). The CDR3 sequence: CASSYPPGGLNTEAFF. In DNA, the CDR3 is TGTGCCAGCAGTTACCCCCCAGGGGGCCTTAACACTGAAGCTTTCTTT.

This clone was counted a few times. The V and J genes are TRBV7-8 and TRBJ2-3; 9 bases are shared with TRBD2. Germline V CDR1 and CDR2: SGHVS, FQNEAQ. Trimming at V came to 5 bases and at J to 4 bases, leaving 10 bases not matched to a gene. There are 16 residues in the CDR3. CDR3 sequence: CASSILTSGSSDTQYF. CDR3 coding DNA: TGTGCCAGCAGCATCCTCACTAGCGGGTCTTCAGATACGCAGTATTTT.

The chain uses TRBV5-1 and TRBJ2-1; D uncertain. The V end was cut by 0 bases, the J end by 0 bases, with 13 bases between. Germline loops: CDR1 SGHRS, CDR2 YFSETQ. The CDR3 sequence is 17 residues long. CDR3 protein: CASSLGGTSSSYNEQFF. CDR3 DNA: TGCGCCAGCAGCTTGGGAGGCACTTCTAGCTCCTACAATGAGCAGTTCTTC.

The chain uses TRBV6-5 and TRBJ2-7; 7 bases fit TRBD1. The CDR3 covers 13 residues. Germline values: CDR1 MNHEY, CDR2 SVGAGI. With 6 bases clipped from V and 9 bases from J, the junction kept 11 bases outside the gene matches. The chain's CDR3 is CASRAPGQLGQYF. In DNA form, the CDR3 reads TGTGCCAGCAGAGCCCCGGGACAGCTCGGGCAGTACTTC.

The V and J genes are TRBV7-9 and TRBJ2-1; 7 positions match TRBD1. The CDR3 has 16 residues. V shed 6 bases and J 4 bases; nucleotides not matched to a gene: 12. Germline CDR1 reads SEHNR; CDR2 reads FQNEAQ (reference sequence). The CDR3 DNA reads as TGTGCCAGCAGTCTTAATACAGGGGACCAGTACAATGAGCAGTTCTTC. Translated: CASSLNTGDQYNEQFF.

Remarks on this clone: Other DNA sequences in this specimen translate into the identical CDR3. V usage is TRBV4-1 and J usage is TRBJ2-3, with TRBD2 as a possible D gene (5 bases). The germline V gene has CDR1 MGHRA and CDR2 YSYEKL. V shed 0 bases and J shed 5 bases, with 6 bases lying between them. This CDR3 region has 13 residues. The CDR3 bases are TGCGCCAGCAGCCAAGATCGGGGAGATACGCAGTATTTT. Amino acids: CASSQDRGDTQYF.

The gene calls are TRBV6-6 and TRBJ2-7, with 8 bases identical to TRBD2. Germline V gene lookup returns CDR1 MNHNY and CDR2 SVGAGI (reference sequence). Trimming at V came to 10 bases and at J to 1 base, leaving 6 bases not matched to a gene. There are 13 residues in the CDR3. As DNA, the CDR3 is TGTGCCAACGAGGGACTAGGGTCCTACGAGCAGTACTTC. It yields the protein CANEGLGSYEQYF.

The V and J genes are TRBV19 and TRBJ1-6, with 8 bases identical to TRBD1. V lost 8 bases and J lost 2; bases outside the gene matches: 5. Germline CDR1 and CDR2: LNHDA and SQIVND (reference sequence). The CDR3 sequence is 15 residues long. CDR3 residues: CASQDRETYNSPLHF. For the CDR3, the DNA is TGTGCCAGTCAGGACAGGGAGACCTATAATTCACCCCTCCACTTT.

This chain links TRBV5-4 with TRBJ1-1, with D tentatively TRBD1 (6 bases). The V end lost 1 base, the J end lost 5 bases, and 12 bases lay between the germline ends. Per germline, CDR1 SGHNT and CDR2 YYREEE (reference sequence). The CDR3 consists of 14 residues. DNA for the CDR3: TGTGCCAGCAGCTTGCCTAGTCAGGGGACTGAAGCTTTCTTT. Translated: CASSLPSQGTEAFF.

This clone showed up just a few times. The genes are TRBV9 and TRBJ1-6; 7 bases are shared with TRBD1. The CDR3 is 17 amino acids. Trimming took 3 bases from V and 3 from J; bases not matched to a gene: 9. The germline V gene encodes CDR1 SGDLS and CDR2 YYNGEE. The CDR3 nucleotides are TGTGCCAGCAGCGCCCCGGGAGGGGACAGCTATAATTCACCCCTCCACTTT. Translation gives CASSAPGGDSYNSPLHF.

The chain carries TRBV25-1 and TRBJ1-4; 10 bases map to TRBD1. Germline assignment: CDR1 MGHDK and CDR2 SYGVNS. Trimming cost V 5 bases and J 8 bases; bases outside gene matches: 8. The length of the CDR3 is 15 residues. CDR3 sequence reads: CASSSWTGGGEKLFF. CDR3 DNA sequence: TGTGCCAGCAGTTCATGGACAGGGGGGGGCGAAAAACTGTTTTTT.

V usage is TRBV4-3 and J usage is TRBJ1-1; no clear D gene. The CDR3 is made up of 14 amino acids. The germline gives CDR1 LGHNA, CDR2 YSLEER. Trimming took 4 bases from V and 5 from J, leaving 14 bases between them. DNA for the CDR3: TGCGCCAGCAGCCCGCAATCCCATCGGACTGAAGCTTTCTTT. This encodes CASSPQSHRTEAFF.

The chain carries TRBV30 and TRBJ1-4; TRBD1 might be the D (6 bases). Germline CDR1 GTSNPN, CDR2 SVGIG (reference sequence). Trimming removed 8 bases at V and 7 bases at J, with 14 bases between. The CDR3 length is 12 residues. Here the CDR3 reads CATGGESEKLFF. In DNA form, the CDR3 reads TGTGCCACGGGGGGCGAAAGTGAAAAACTGTTTTTT.

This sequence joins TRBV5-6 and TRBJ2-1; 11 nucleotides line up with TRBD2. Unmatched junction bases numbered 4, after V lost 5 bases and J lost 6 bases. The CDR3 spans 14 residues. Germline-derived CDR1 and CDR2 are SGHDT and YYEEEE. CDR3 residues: CASSLAGGPNEQFF. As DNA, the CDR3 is TGTGCCAGCAGTTTAGCGGGGGGGCCCAATGAGCAGTTCTTC.

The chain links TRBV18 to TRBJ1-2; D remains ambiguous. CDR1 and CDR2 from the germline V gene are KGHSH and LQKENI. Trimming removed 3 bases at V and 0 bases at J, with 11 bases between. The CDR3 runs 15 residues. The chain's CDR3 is CASSPEGRANYGYTF. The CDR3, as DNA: TGTGCCAGCTCACCTGAAGGGAGAGCTAACTATGGCTACACCTTC.

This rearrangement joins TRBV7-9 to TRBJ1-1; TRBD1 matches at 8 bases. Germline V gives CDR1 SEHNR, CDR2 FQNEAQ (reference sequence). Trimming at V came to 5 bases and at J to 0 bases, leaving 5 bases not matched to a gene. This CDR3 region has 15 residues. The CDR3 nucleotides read TGTGCCAGCAGCCAAGGACAGGGCATGAACACTGAAGCTTTCTTT. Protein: CASSQGQGMNTEAFF.

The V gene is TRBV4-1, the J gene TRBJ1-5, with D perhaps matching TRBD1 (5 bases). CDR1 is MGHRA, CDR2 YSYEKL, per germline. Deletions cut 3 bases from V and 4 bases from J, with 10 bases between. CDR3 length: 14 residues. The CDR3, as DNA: TGCGCCAGCAGCCACAGGGCCAAGAATCAGCCCCAGCATTTT. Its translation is CASSHRAKNQPQHF.